The source of this T cell receptor beta chain is a study of shared clonotypes between healthy human individuals. Study observations and caveats: The sharing of approximately 4.6% of naive CD4 clonotypes was seen across a handful of donors.

It was at deep level that the assay was run. Repertoires were generated with immunoSEQ multiplex PCR, while TCRdb's copy carries only in-frame clones and drops some. The table lists hundreds of thousands of clones, roughly 96% of them singletons. Naive CD8 cells were CD45RO-negative, positively selected for CCR7, excluding terminally differentiated effector memory CD45RA+ cells. As regards this clone: Its antigen is as yet unknown.

This sequence was found in a woman younger than 45 in good health. The sample consisted of naive CD8+ T cells sorted from blood.

CDR3: CASQGAFSNQPQHF. The CDR3 nucleotides are TGTGCCAGCCAAGGGGCCTTTAGCAATCAGCCCCAGCATTTT. This chain links TRBV25-1 with TRBJ1-5; D may be TRBD1 (5 bases). The germline CDR1 and CDR2 sequences are MGHDK and SYGVNS. V was clipped by 8 bases and J by 0 bases, with 11 bases between them. The CDR3 length is 14 residues.